This T cell receptor beta chain is drawn from a study of blood T cell repertoires in COVID-19. Study-wide background: Acute and convalescent COVID-19 specimens originated in the United States, Italy and Spain. PBMCs, B-cell-depleted T cells, or T cells were the source of the cDNA or gDNA that made up the material.

This CDR3 has 14 residues. The germline V gene encodes CDR1 MRHNA and CDR2 SNTAGT. With 5 bases clipped from V and 5 bases from J, the junction kept 6 bases outside the gene matches. Authors' data handling: Cell counts per sample came from amplifying reference gene primers. The method was immunoSEQ multiplex PCR; TCRdb's version includes in-frame clones alone and lacks a portion of them. Clone size and the V and J calls come from that table; the DNA yielded D and trimming. This sample has about 94,000 clones, with 80% found just once. Sequenced input: peripheral blood. This sequence originates from a human donor in a cohort sampled during active COVID-19. This rearrangement joins TRBV6-4 to TRBJ1-5, with TRBD1 matching 7 bases. CDR3 loop: CASSPQGLDQPQHF. CDR3 in DNA: TGTGCCAGCAGTCCACAGGGGTTGGATCAGCCCCAGCATTTT.